These 4 T cell receptor beta chains share one sample of origin, sequenced in a study of cytomegalovirus exposure and HLA in healthy donors. The PCR ran on 60 Vbeta and 13 Jbeta primers. Assay: immunoSEQ multiplex PCR; the TCRdb copy retains only in-frame clones and omits some. The sample yields about 77,000 clones, approximately 80% seen once. The source material was PBMCs. The receptors stem from a middle-aged man in good health and CMV-seronegative.

As regards this clone: Germline is not matched at one junction end, which may reflect a read error. The genes are TRBV6-5 and TRBJ2-7; a possible D gene is TRBD1 (5 bases). Germline CDR1 and CDR2: MNHEY and SVGAGI. The CDR3 consists of 14 residues. CDR3 in amino acids: CAISERDSTYEQYF. CDR3 coding DNA: TGTGCCATCAGTGAGCGAGACAGCACCTACGAGCAGTACTTC.

The chain uses TRBV4-1 and TRBJ2-3, with D tentatively TRBD2 (6 bases). The CDR3 runs to 15 residues. The V end was cut by 7 bases, the J end by 2 bases, with 16 bases between. Germline lookup yields CDR1 MGHRA and CDR2 YSYEKL. This CDR3 is CASTQEGSLTDTQYF. CDR3 DNA: TGCGCCAGCACCCAGGAGGGGTCCCTCACAGATACGCAGTATTTT.

The chain joins TRBV4-1 to TRBJ2-2; 9 bases line up with TRBD1. Trimming at V came to 4 bases and at J to 6 bases, leaving 18 bases not matched to a gene. The length of the CDR3 is 19 residues. Germline V gene lookup returns CDR1 MGHRA and CDR2 YSYEKL. The CDR3 DNA is TGCGCCAGCAGCCTTTTTCCTACCGCCGGGACAGGGTTTGCCGGGGAGCTGTTTTTT. Translation: CASSLFPTAGTGFAGELFF.

The chain recombines TRBV10-2 with TRBJ1-1, with 9 bases matching TRBD1. This CDR3 contains 15 residues. Per germline, CDR1 WSHSY and CDR2 SAAADI. V was pared by 5 bases and J by 6 bases, with 10 bases of the junction left unmatched. The CDR3 DNA reads TGCGCCAGCAGTTTCCCGGGACAGGGTCTCCCTGAAGCTTTCTTT. Translation: CASSFPGQGLPEAFF.